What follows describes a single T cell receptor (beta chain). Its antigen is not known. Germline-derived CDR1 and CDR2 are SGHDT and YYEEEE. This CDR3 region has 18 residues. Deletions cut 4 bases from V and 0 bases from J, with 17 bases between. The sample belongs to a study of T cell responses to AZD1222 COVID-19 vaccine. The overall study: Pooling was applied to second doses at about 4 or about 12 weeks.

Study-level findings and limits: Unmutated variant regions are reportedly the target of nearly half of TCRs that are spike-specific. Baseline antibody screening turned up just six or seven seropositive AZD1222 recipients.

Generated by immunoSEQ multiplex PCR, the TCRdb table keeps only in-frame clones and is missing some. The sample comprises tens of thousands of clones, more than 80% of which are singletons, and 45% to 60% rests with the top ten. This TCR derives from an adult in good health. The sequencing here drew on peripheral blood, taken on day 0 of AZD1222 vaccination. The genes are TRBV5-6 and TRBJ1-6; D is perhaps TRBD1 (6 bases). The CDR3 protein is CASSGGANGSSYNSPLHF. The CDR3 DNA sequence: TGTGCCAGCAGCGGGGGGGCCAACGGCAGCTCCTATAATTCACCCCTCCACTTT.